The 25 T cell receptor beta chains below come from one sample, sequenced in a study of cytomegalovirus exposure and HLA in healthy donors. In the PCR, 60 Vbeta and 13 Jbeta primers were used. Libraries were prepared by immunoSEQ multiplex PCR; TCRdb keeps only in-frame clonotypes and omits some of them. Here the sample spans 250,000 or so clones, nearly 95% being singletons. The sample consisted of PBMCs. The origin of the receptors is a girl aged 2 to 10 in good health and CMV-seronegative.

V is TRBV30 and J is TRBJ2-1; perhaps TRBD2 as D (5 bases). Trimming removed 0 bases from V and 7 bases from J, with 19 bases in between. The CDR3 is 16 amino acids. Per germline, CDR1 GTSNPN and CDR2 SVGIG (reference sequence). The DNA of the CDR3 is TGTGCCTGGAGTGTAGCGGATAGGGTTGCGCGAAATGAGCAGTTCTTC. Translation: CAWSVADRVARNEQFF.

Written as DNA, the CDR3 is TGTGCCAGCAGGATAGGGGACATTCAGTACTTC. Translating it yields CASRIGDIQYF. The J gene is TRBJ2-4, the V gene TRBV2; D is perhaps TRBD1 (5 bases). The CDR3 length is 11 residues. Trimming removed 6 bases at V and 8 bases at J, with 8 bases between. Germline V gene lookup returns CDR1 SNHLY and CDR2 FYNNEI.

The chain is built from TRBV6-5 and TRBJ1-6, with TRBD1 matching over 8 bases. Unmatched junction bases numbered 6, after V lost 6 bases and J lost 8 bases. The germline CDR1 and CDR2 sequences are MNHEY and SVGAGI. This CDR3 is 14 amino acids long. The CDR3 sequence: CASSNPGGYSPLHF. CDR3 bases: TGTGCCAGCAGCAACCCAGGGGGCTATTCACCCCTCCACTTT.

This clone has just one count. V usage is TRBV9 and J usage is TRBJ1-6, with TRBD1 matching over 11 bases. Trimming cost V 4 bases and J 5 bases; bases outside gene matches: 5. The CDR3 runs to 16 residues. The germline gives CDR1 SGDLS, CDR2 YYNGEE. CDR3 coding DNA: TGTGCCAGCAGCCCCCAGGGACAGGGGGATAATTCACCCCTCCACTTT. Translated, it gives CASSPQGQGDNSPLHF.

Here the CDR3 DNA reads TGCAGTGCGGGGGAAGAGACCCAGTACTTC. Its translation is CSAGEETQYF. V usage is TRBV29-1 and J usage is TRBJ2-5; the match to TRBD2 covers 7 bases. The CDR3 is 10 residues long. CDR1 is SQVTM and CDR2 is ANQGSEA in the germline V gene.

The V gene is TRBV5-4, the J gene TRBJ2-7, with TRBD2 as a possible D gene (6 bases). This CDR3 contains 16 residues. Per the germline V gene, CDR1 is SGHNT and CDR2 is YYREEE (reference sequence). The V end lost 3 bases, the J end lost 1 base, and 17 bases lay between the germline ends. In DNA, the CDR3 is TGTGCCAGCAGCTGGGCCCTGGCGGGGCGTTCCTACGAGCAGTACTTC. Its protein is CASSWALAGRSYEQYF.

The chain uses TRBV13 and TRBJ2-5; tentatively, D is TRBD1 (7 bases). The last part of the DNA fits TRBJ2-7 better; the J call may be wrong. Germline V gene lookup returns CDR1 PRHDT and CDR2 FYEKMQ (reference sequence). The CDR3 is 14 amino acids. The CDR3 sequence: CASSFLAGGGEQYF. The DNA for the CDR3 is TGTGCCAGCAGCTTCCTGGCAGGGGGAGGCGAGCAGTACTTC.

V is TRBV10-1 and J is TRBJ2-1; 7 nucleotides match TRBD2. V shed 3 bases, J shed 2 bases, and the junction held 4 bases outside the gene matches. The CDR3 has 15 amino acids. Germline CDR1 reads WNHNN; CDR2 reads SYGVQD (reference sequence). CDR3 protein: CASSDHGLAYNEQFF. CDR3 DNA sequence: TGCGCCAGCAGTGACCACGGACTAGCCTACAATGAGCAGTTCTTC.

CDR3 sequence (DNA): TGTGCCAGCAGCTTGGTGGGGGGGGCAGGAGGGGGCACTGAAGCTTTCTTT. Translated: CASSLVGGAGGGTEAFF. V is TRBV5-6 and J is TRBJ1-1; TRBD1 might be the D (6 bases). V was clipped by 0 bases and J by 4 bases, with 19 bases between them. Germline CDR1 and CDR2: SGHDT and YYEEEE. The CDR3 extends over 17 amino acids.

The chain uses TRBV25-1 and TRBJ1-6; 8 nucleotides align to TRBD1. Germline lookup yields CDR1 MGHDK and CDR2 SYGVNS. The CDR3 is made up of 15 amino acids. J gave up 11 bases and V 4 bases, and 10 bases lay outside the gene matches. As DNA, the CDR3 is TGTGCCAGCAGTGCTTGGGACAGGTCCTTAACACCCCTCCACTTT. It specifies CASSAWDRSLTPLHF.

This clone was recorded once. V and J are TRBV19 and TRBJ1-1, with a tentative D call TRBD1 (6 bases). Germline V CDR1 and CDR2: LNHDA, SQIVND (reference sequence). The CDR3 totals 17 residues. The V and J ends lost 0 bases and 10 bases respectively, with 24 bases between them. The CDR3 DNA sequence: TGTGCCAGTAGTATAGACGGTATCGGGTACAGGGAGGGGGTAGCTTTCTTT. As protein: CASSIDGIGYREGVAFF.

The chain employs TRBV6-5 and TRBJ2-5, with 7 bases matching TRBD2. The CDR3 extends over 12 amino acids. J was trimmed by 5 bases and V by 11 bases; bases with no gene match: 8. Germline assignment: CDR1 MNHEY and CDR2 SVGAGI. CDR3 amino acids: CAAGLTMETQYF. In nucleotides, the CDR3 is TGTGCCGCGGGACTAACGATGGAGACCCAGTACTTC.

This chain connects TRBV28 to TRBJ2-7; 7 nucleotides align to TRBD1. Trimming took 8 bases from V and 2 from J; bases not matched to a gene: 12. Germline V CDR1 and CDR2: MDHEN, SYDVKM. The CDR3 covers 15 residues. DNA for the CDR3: TGTGCCAGCCACACGGGGCGCCAGGGGGCCTACGAGCAGTACTTC. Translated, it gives CASHTGRQGAYEQYF.

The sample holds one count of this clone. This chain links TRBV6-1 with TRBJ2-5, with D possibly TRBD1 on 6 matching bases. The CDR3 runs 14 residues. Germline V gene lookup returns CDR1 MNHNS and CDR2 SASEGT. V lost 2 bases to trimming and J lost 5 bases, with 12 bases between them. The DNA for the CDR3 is TGTGCCAGCAGTGAACAGGGGATTGGGGAGACCCAGTACTTC. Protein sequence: CASSEQGIGETQYF.

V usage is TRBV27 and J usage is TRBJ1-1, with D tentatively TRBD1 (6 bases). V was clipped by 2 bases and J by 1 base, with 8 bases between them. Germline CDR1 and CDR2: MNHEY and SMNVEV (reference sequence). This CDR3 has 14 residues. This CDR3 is CASSLDRSNTEAFF. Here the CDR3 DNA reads TGTGCCAGCAGTTTAGACAGGTCGAACACTGAAGCTTTCTTT.

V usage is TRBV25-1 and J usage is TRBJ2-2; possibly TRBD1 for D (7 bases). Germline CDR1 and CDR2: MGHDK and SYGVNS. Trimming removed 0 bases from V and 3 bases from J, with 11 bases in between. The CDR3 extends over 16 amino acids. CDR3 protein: CASSEYRGAYTGELFF. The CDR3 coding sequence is TGTGCCAGCAGTGAATACAGGGGGGCATACACCGGGGAGCTGTTTTTT.

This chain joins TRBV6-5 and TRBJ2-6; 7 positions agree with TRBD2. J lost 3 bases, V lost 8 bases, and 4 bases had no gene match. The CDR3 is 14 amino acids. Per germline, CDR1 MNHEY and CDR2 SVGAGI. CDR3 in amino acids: CASRWEGGANVLTF. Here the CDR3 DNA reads TGTGCCAGCCGTTGGGAGGGTGGGGCCAACGTCCTGACTTTC.

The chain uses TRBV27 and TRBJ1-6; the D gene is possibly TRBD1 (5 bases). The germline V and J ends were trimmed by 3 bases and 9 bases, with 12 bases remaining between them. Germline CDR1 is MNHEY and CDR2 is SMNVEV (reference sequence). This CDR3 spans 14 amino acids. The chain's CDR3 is CASSLVGAGSPLHF. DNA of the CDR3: TGTGCCAGCAGTTTGGTAGGGGCAGGTTCACCCCTCCACTTT.

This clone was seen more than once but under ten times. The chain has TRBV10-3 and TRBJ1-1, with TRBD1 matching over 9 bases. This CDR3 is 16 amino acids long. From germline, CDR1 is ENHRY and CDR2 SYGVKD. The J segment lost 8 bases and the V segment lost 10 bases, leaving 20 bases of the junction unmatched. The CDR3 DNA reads TGTGCCAGCTCGGGGGACAGGGACCTTTGGAGGGTAGAAGCTTTCTTT. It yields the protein CASSGDRDLWRVEAFF.

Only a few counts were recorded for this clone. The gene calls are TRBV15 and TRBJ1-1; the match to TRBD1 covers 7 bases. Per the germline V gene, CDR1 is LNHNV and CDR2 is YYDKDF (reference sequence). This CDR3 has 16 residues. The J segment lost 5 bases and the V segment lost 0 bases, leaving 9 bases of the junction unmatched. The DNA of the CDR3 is TGTGCCACCAGCAGAGATTTCGAGGGGGCCGATACTGAAGCTTTCTTT. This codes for CATSRDFEGADTEAFF.

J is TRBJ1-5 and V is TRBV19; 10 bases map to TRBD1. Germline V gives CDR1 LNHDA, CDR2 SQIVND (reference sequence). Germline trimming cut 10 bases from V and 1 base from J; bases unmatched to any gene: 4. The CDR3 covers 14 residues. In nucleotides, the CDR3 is TGTGCCACGGAGACAGGGGGCAGCAATCAGCCCCAGCATTTT. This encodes CATETGGSNQPQHF.

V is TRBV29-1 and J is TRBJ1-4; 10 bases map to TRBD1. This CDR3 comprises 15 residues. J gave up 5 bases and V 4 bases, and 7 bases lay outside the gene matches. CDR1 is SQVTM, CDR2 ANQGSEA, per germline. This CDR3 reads CSVVVVGQGNEKLFF. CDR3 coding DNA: TGCAGCGTTGTGGTCGTGGGACAGGGGAATGAAAAACTGTTTTTT.

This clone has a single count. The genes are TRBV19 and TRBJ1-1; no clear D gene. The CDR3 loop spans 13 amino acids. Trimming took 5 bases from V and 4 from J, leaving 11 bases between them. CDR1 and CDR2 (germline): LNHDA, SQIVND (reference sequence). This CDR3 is CASSARGGTEAFF. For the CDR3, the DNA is TGTGCCAGTAGTGCCCGCGGTGGCACTGAAGCTTTCTTT. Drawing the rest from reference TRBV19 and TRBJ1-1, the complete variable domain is DGGITQSPKYLFRKEGQNVTLSCEQNLNHDAMYWYRQDPGQGLRLIYYSQIVNDFQKGDIAEGYSVSREKKESFPLTVTSAQKNPTAFYLCASSARGGTEAFFGQGTRLTVV.

The CDR3 nucleotides are TGTGCCAGCAGCTTTATTAGTTCCCCGGACTATGGCTACACCTTC. Translated, it gives CASSFISSPDYGYTF. The rearrangement joins TRBV5-6 to TRBJ1-2; D is undetermined. Germline CDR1 and CDR2: SGHDT and YYEEEE. The CDR3 has 15 amino acids. The germline V and J ends were trimmed by 2 bases and 3 bases, with 14 bases remaining between them.

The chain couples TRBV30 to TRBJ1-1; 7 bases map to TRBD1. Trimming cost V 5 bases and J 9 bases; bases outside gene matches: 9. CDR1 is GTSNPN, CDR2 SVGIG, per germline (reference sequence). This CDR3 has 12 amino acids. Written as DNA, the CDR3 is TGTGCCTGGGGGCAGGGGGGCATCCAAGCTTTCTTT. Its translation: CAWGQGGIQAFF.